The following is a T cell receptor (beta chain) sequence with its context. This sample stems from a study of control samples from healthy donors and cancer patients. Generated by immunoSEQ multiplex PCR, the TCRdb table keeps only in-frame clones and is missing some. The sample consists of about 28,000 clones, around 92% of them appearing once. The CDR3 loop spans 15 amino acids. Trimming shortened V by 1 base and J by 1 base, and 10 bases separated the two germline ends. Germline V gene sequence: CDR1 SEHNR, CDR2 FQNEAQ (reference sequence). This receptor was identified in a man between 45 and 60 years old with lung cancer. The rearrangement uses TRBV7-9 and TRBJ1-1; perhaps TRBD1 as D (5 bases). The sequencing input was PBMCs. The DNA of the CDR3 is TGTGCCAGCAGCTTAGGGTCCGGACAGAACACTGAAGCTTTCTTT. Translated: CASSLGSGQNTEAFF.